These 20 T cell receptor beta chains came from one sample sequenced in a study of cytomegalovirus exposure and HLA in healthy donors (dated by TCRdb to 2015 to 2018). The library came from the immunoSEQ multiplex PCR assay. For the multiplex PCR, a mixture combining 60 forward primers for TCR Vbeta segments and 13 reverse primers for TCR Jbeta segments was used. Here the immuneACCESS table is served through TCRdb, limited to in-frame sequences with V and J called. Missing clones are a known gap in these copies; in checked studies unresolved V genes cover under half, and the rest lacks a known reason. This sample lists approximately 160,000 clones; about 75% were detected once. The top ten hold 1.3% to 1.5% of the sample. Sequenced material: PBMCs. Every receptor here comes from a man aged 18 to 30 in good health and CMV-seronegative.

This rearrangement joins TRBV11-2 to TRBJ1-2; the match to TRBD1 covers 8 bases. Germline CDR1 and CDR2: SGHAT and FQNNGV. The CDR3 extends over 14 amino acids. The ends lost 0 bases at V and 6 bases at J; junction bases unmatched: 3. CDR3 bases: TGTGCCAGCAGCTTAGACCAGGGGGCAGATGGCTACACCTTC. It specifies CASSLDQGADGYTF.

The chain couples TRBV7-2 to TRBJ2-3; 10 bases fit TRBD2. This CDR3 has 18 amino acids. Germline values: CDR1 SGHTA, CDR2 FQGNSA. V trimming: 4 bases; J trimming: 4 bases; junction bases outside the gene matches: 14. CDR3 DNA: TGTGCCAGCAGCTCGCGGCCTAGCGGGAGAGGGAGGCCAGATACGCAGTATTTT. Encoded protein: CASSSRPSGRGRPDTQYF.

There are a few counts of this clone. The J gene is TRBJ2-7, the V gene TRBV5-1, with TRBD1 matching 11 bases. Germline V lookup: CDR1 SGHRS, CDR2 YFSETQ. Trimming cost V 4 bases and J 7 bases; bases outside gene matches: 7. The CDR3 length is 14 residues. This CDR3 is CASSLGQGAREQYF. The CDR3 DNA follows: TGCGCCAGCAGCCTAGGACAGGGGGCTAGGGAGCAGTACTTC.

This chain links TRBV27 with TRBJ2-1, with 12 bases that match TRBD1. This CDR3 is 15 amino acids long. CDR1 and CDR2 from the germline V gene are MNHEY and SMNVEV (reference sequence). V lost 4 bases to trimming and J lost 7 bases; unmatched junction nucleotides: 5. This CDR3 reads CASSSGQGAVNEQFF. CDR3 DNA: TGTGCCAGCAGTTCGGGACAGGGGGCCGTGAATGAGCAGTTCTTC.

This clone has only one observation. The rearrangement joins TRBV19 to TRBJ2-7; no firm D call. Germline lookup yields CDR1 LNHDA and CDR2 SQIVND (reference sequence). The CDR3 is made up of 11 amino acids. V shed 5 bases and J shed 5 bases, with 7 bases lying between them. CDR3 loop: CASSVEHEQYF. The DNA for the CDR3 is TGTGCCAGTAGTGTCGAGCACGAGCAGTACTTC.

This chain joins TRBV13 and TRBJ2-3; 7 bases line up with TRBD2. The CDR3 runs to 15 residues. V lost 5 bases and J lost 2; bases outside the gene matches: 7. From germline, CDR1 is PRHDT and CDR2 FYEKMQ (reference sequence). CDR3: CASSTRDYPTDTQYF. Here the CDR3 DNA reads TGTGCCAGCAGCACCCGGGACTACCCCACAGATACGCAGTATTTT.

The V call is TRBV2, the J call TRBJ2-7; 7 nucleotides match TRBD1. This CDR3 is 14 amino acids long. J lost 6 bases, V lost 4 bases, and 9 bases had no gene match. CDR1 SNHLY and CDR2 FYNNEI come from the germline V gene. The CDR3 DNA reads as TGTGCCAGCAGTGCGTCGACAGGGCTAGGCGAGCAGTACTTC. It encodes CASSASTGLGEQYF.

The CDR3 DNA reads as TGTGCCAGCAGCCGCTTGGGGAGGGAGACCCAGTACTTC. Translation gives CASSRLGRETQYF. The chain employs TRBV9 and TRBJ2-5; D is perhaps TRBD2 (6 bases). Trimming pared 4 bases from V and 5 bases from J, leaving 12 bases between. This CDR3 is built from 13 residues. Germline V gene lookup returns CDR1 SGDLS and CDR2 YYNGEE.

A few counts support this clone. The chain carries TRBV6-6 and TRBJ2-4; D gene uncertain. Trimming removed 2 bases at V and 0 bases at J, with 5 bases between. Germline V gives CDR1 MNHNY, CDR2 SVGAGI (reference sequence). The CDR3 is 14 amino acids. The CDR3 nucleotides read TGTGCCAGCAGTTACGGGCTAGCCAAAAACATTCAGTACTTC. Translation gives CASSYGLAKNIQYF.

The chain has TRBV6-5 and TRBJ1-5; D possibly corresponds to TRBD1 (5 bases). V lost 6 bases to trimming and J lost 2 bases, with 5 bases between them. This CDR3 has 12 amino acids. Germline V gene lookup returns CDR1 MNHEY and CDR2 SVGAGI. DNA of the CDR3: TGTGCCAGCAGCAGGGGCAATCAGCCCCAGCATTTT. Residues: CASSRGNQPQHF.

This clone turned up a few times. This chain links TRBV2 with TRBJ1-3; D remains unclear. Looked up from germline, CDR1 is SNHLY and CDR2 is FYNNEI. V dropped 7 bases and J dropped 6 bases, with 16 bases sitting between them. This CDR3 region has 14 residues. The CDR3: CASTGAGAENTIYF. Written as DNA, the CDR3 is TGTGCCAGCACGGGAGCAGGAGCGGAAAACACCATATATTTT.

This chain uses TRBV15 with TRBJ2-5; tentatively, D is TRBD2 (5 bases). This CDR3 is built from 14 residues. Germline-derived CDR1 and CDR2 are LNHNV and YYDKDF (reference sequence). Deletions cut 1 base from V and 5 bases from J, with 11 bases between. CDR3 amino acids: CATSRGREGETQYF. The DNA for the CDR3 is TGTGCCACCAGCAGAGGACGCGAGGGTGAGACCCAGTACTTC.

This clone has more than one count but fewer than ten. The chain is built from TRBV11-2 and TRBJ2-3; D possibly corresponds to TRBD2 (6 bases). The CDR3 extends over 16 amino acids. Deletions cut 0 bases from V and 6 bases from J, with 16 bases between. From germline, CDR1 is SGHAT and CDR2 FQNNGV. The CDR3 bases are TGTGCCAGCAGCTTAGAGGGGGGAGGCTTTTCGGATACGCAGTATTTT. Protein sequence: CASSLEGGGFSDTQYF.

CDR3 coding DNA: TGTGCCAGTGGACGGGATAACACTGAAGCTTTCTTT. Amino acids: CASGRDNTEAFF. The chain combines TRBV5-4 with TRBJ1-1; D is unresolved. Germline V gives CDR1 SGHNT, CDR2 YYREEE (reference sequence). This CDR3 region has 12 residues. V lost 8 bases and J 2 bases, leaving 10 bases between the germline ends.

The rearrangement joins TRBV19 to TRBJ2-2, with D possibly being TRBD2 (6 bases). The CDR3 totals 17 residues. CDR1 is LNHDA, CDR2 SQIVND, per germline (reference sequence). Trimming stripped 4 bases from V and 3 bases from J, with 18 bases between. CDR3 nucleotides: TGTGCCAGTAGTAAACTGGGCGGAGGGTATGACACCGGGGAGCTGTTTTTT. As protein: CASSKLGGGYDTGELFF. Full variable domain (remainder filled in from reference TRBV19 and TRBJ2-2): DGGITQSPKYLFRKEGQNVTLSCEQNLNHDAMYWYRQDPGQGLRLIYYSQIVNDFQKGDIAEGYSVSREKKESFPLTVTSAQKNPTAFYLCASSKLGGGYDTGELFFGEGSRLTVL.

Note on this clone: This specimen includes other DNA sequences encoding the same CDR3. This sequence joins TRBV28 and TRBJ1-2; 9 nucleotides line up with TRBD1. Germline trimming cut 6 bases from V and 7 bases from J; bases unmatched to any gene: 15. The CDR3 contains 16 residues. Germline CDR1 is MDHEN and CDR2 is SYDVKM. Here the CDR3 DNA reads TGTGCCAGCAGCCCCGGACAGGGGACCACTGTAGGTGGCTACACCTTC. Translation gives CASSPGQGTTVGGYTF.

The CDR3 DNA follows: TGTGCCAGCAGTTTGGGGACAGGGCGCGGTGAGCAGTTCTTC. It encodes CASSLGTGRGEQFF. V gene TRBV28 combines with J gene TRBJ2-1; 9 positions match TRBD1. J gave up 9 bases and V 3 bases, and 6 bases lay outside the gene matches. The CDR3 loop spans 14 amino acids. CDR1 MDHEN and CDR2 SYDVKM come from the germline V gene.

The V call is TRBV6-5, the J call TRBJ1-5; 7 nucleotides line up with TRBD1. Germline lookup yields CDR1 MNHEY and CDR2 SVGAGI. The CDR3 consists of 13 residues. Trimming at V came to 7 bases and at J to 4 bases, leaving 4 bases not matched to a gene. In DNA, the CDR3 is TGTGCCAGCACCACAGGGGTAAATCAGCCCCAGCATTTT. This codes for CASTTGVNQPQHF.

The chain has TRBV19 and TRBJ1-5; possibly TRBD1 for D (5 bases). Trimming pared 3 bases from V and 7 bases from J, leaving 16 bases between. This CDR3 is built from 15 residues. The germline gives CDR1 LNHDA, CDR2 SQIVND (reference sequence). The CDR3 DNA follows: TGTGCCAGTAGTATGGTCCAGGGCGTCAGGCAGCCCCAGCATTTT. This encodes CASSMVQGVRQPQHF. Complete variable domain (other parts from reference TRBV19 and TRBJ1-5): DGGITQSPKYLFRKEGQNVTLSCEQNLNHDAMYWYRQDPGQGLRLIYYSQIVNDFQKGDIAEGYSVSREKKESFPLTVTSAQKNPTAFYLCASSMVQGVRQPQHFGDGTRLSIL.

The CDR3, as DNA: TGTGCCAGCTCACCAGGGACAGGGTCCTACAATGAGCAGTTCTTC. This gives the protein CASSPGTGSYNEQFF. This chain links TRBV18 with TRBJ2-1, with 9 positions matching TRBD1. V was clipped by 2 bases and J by 1 base; unmatched bases: 0. The CDR3 contains 15 residues. In germline, CDR1 is KGHSH, CDR2 LQKENI.